The present T cell receptor (beta chain) was sequenced within a study of T-cell reconstitution after alpha-beta-depleted transplantation in children. General study results and limits: T cells produced anew were the main source of T-cell counts and diversity one year after transplant. In patients about two months after transplant, alpha-beta T cells reportedly arose from several hundred expanded graft clones. For some patients, TCRbeta diversity was high at day 60 because of recipient T cells and thymic progenitors that survived.

Germline lookup yields CDR1 SEHNR and CDR2 FQNEAQ (reference sequence). V dropped 3 bases and J dropped 2; count of bases not matched to a gene: 10. This CDR3 is built from 16 residues. A word on this clonotype: Its cognate antigen is unknown.

Unique molecular identifiers were used to barcode this TCRbeta library. TCRdb redid the calling of the PCR reads with MiXCR, one entry per CDR3 protein. The sample has hundreds of thousands of distinct CDR3 sequences, around 13% seen once. This TCR was sampled from a male patient between 5 and 17 years old who had a stem cell transplant for acute myeloid leukemia, so the T cells may come from the graft donor. The chain combines TRBV7-9 with TRBJ2-7, with TRBD2 matching over 7 bases. Specimen: PBMCs, mostly from graft donor cells, collected 360 days after TCRalphabeta/CD19-depleted stem cell transplant. DNA for the CDR3: TGTGCCAGCAGCTTCTTGGGCGCGGGAGCCCCCTACGAGCAGTACTTC. It yields the protein CASSFLGAGAPYEQYF.